These T cell receptor beta chains were read from a single sample in a study of Ad26.COV2.S vaccination and SARS-CoV-2 variants. Libraries were prepared by immunoSEQ multiplex PCR; TCRdb keeps only in-frame clonotypes and omits some of them. There are about 350,000 clones in the sample; about 88% occur only once, and about 3.3% lies in the top ten. Sequenced material: peripheral blood, taken in a trial of Ad26.COV2.S vaccine versus placebo. These receptors all come from a person aged 18-60 years who received the Ad26.COV2.S COVID-19 vaccine or a placebo. CDR3s include the opening cysteine and the closing phenylalanine or tryptophan. Fields, in order: clone size, D gene, J gene, V gene, CDR3 DNA, CDR3 protein. A D gene is named only where the DNA matches it firmly. Part of the rows lack a size; the others show once, few, many or a class for expanded clones.

clone size: NA; D gene: TRBD1; J gene: TRBJ1-2; V gene: TRBV6-2/TRBV6-3; CDR3 DNA: TGTGCCAGCAGTTACCGAGACAGGGGGCACGGCTACACCTTC; CDR3 protein: CASSYRDRGHGYTF
clone size: NA; D gene: NA; J gene: TRBJ1-1; V gene: TRBV25-1; CDR3 DNA: TGTGCCAGCGAAGACGGGGGAAGGGGAGACACTGAAGCTTTCTTT; CDR3 protein: CASEDGGRGDTEAFF
clone size: NA; D gene: NA; J gene: TRBJ2-3; V gene: TRBV30; CDR3 DNA: TGTGCCTGGAGTGTTCCCCCCGGACCTACCACAGATACGCAGTATTTT; CDR3 protein: CAWSVPPGPTTDTQYF
clone size: NA; D gene: TRBD2; J gene: TRBJ2-3; V gene: TRBV18; CDR3 DNA: TGTGCCAGCTCACCATTTCCCGGACTAGCAGGCACAGATACGCAGTATTTT; CDR3 protein: CASSPFPGLAGTDTQYF
clone size: NA; D gene: NA; J gene: TRBJ1-2; V gene: TRBV5-6; CDR3 DNA: TGTGCCAGCAGCTTGGCCGGGGGGAATCGGGGCTATGGCTACACCTTC; CDR3 protein: CASSLAGGNRGYGYTF
clone size: NA; D gene: NA; J gene: TRBJ1-1; V gene: TRBV6-5; CDR3 DNA: TGTGCCAGCAGTTACGACTCGGGTGGGGGCACTGAAGCTTTCTTT; CDR3 protein: CASSYDSGGGTEAFF
clone size: NA; D gene: NA; J gene: TRBJ1-5; V gene: TRBV9; CDR3 DNA: TGTGCCAGCAGTGGGAGCAATCAGCCCCAGCATTTT; CDR3 protein: CASSGSNQPQHF
clone size: NA; D gene: NA; J gene: TRBJ2-7; V gene: TRBV19; CDR3 DNA: TGTGCCAGTAGTAGCGGGACTTGGAACGAGCAGTACTTC; CDR3 protein: CASSSGTWNEQYF
clone size: NA; D gene: TRBD2; J gene: TRBJ2-3; V gene: TRBV20-1; CDR3 DNA: TGCAGTGCTAGTTTTCTAGCGGGAGAGACGGGCACAGATACGCAGTATTTT; CDR3 protein: CSASFLAGETGTDTQYF
clone size: NA; D gene: NA; J gene: TRBJ2-3; V gene: TRBV19; CDR3 DNA: TGTGCCAGTAGTATAGTGTTGCTTCATACGCAGTATTTT; CDR3 protein: CASSIVLLHTQYF
clone size: NA; D gene: NA; J gene: TRBJ1-2; V gene: TRBV18; CDR3 DNA: TGTGCCAGCTCACCACCGGGGAGCCCCCAAGGCTACACCTTC; CDR3 protein: CASSPPGSPQGYTF
clone size: NA; D gene: TRBD1; J gene: TRBJ2-5; V gene: TRBV19; CDR3 DNA: TGTGCCAGTAGTCCCGGGACAGGGAGAAAGACCCAGTACTTC; CDR3 protein: CASSPGTGRKTQYF
clone size: NA; D gene: NA; J gene: TRBJ2-1; V gene: TRBV18; CDR3 DNA: TGTGCCAGCTCACCAGAGGGACTGAAACCTGAGCAGTTCTTC; CDR3 protein: CASSPEGLKPEQFF
clone size: NA; D gene: NA; J gene: TRBJ2-1; V gene: TRBV21-1; CDR3 DNA: TGTGCCAGCAGCGAGGAGGTGGAAGGGATTGAATCGTACAATGAGCAGTTCTTC; CDR3 protein: CASSEEVEGIESYNEQFF
clone size: NA; D gene: NA; J gene: TRBJ1-2; V gene: TRBV12-3/TRBV12-4; CDR3 DNA: TGTGCCAGCACCCCAAGGGGGTACTATGGCTACACCTTC; CDR3 protein: CASTPRGYYGYTF
clone size: NA; D gene: TRBD2; J gene: TRBJ2-5; V gene: TRBV11-3; CDR3 DNA: TGTGCCAGCAGCTCGGGACTAGCACTAGAGACCCAGTACTTC; CDR3 protein: CASSSGLALETQYF
clone size: NA; D gene: TRBD2; J gene: TRBJ2-3; V gene: TRBV24-1; CDR3 DNA: TGTGCCACCAGTGATTTCGGGACTAGCGGTTCAGATACGCAGTATTTT; CDR3 protein: CATSDFGTSGSDTQYF
clone size: NA; D gene: NA; J gene: TRBJ1-3; V gene: TRBV6-2/TRBV6-3; CDR3 DNA: TGTGCCAGCAGTTACCGGGCCGCGGACACCATATATTTT; CDR3 protein: CASSYRAADTIYF
clone size: NA; D gene: NA; J gene: TRBJ1-5; V gene: TRBV3-1/TRBV3-2; CDR3 DNA: TGTGCCAGCAGCCCACGCAGGGTTCAGCCCCAGCATTTT; CDR3 protein: CASSPRRVQPQHF
clone size: once; D gene: NA; J gene: TRBJ1-1; V gene: TRBV4-1; CDR3 DNA: TGCGCCAGCAGCCACCCAAGGGCAGGCCCCGTTATGGACACTGAAGCTTTCTTT; CDR3 protein: CASSHPRAGPVMDTEAFF
clone size: once; D gene: NA; J gene: TRBJ1-4; V gene: TRBV7-6; CDR3 DNA: TGTGCCAGCAGCCCACCGTTGGGGGTGGGTAATGAAAAACTGTTTTTT; CDR3 protein: CASSPPLGVGNEKLFF
clone size: NA; D gene: TRBD1; J gene: TRBJ1-5; V gene: TRBV7-2; CDR3 DNA: TGTGCCAGCAGCTTAGTGGGGACAGGGGGCATTCTACAGCCCCAGCATTTT; CDR3 protein: CASSLVGTGGILQPQHF
clone size: many; D gene: NA; J gene: TRBJ2-2; V gene: TRBV27; CDR3 DNA: TGTGCCAGCAGTTCCCTTGGCTCTGAATCAACTTCCAACACCGGGGAGCTGTTTTTT; CDR3 protein: CASSSLGSESTSNTGELFF
clone size: once; D gene: TRBD1; J gene: TRBJ2-4; V gene: TRBV19; CDR3 DNA: TGTGCCAGTAGTAATTGGGACAGCTATCGGAACCAAGCCAAAAACATTCAGTACTTC; CDR3 protein: CASSNWDSYRNQAKNIQYF
clone size: few; D gene: NA; J gene: TRBJ2-7; V gene: TRBV3-1/TRBV3-2; CDR3 DNA: TGTGCCAGCAGCGTACCGTGGGGGGCTCAACAGGACGAGCAGTACTTC; CDR3 protein: CASSVPWGAQQDEQYF
clone size: NA; D gene: NA; J gene: TRBJ1-2; V gene: TRBV6-5; CDR3 DNA: TGTGCCAGCAGTTACTCATGGGGGAACTATGGCTACACCTTC; CDR3 protein: CASSYSWGNYGYTF
clone size: many; D gene: NA; J gene: TRBJ2-6; V gene: TRBV6-1; CDR3 DNA: TGTGCCAGCAGTGAAAGTAAGTCTGGGGCCAACGTCCTGACTTTC; CDR3 protein: CASSESKSGANVLTF
clone size: once; D gene: NA; J gene: TRBJ2-2; V gene: TRBV5-1; CDR3 DNA: TGCGCCAGCAGCTTGGCTCCCCTGGCCTCGAACACCGGGGAGCTGTTTTTT; CDR3 protein: CASSLAPLASNTGELFF
clone size: NA; D gene: NA; J gene: TRBJ1-3; V gene: TRBV18; CDR3 DNA: TGTGCCAGCTCACTCTGGCACGGAGTCTCTGGAAACACCATATATTTT; CDR3 protein: CASSLWHGVSGNTIYF
clone size: NA; D gene: NA; J gene: TRBJ1-1; V gene: TRBV10-1; CDR3 DNA: TGCGCCAGCAGCGCAACGGACAGGAACACTGAAGCTTTCTTT; CDR3 protein: CASSATDRNTEAFF
clone size: NA; D gene: TRBD2; J gene: TRBJ2-1; V gene: TRBV5-1; CDR3 DNA: TGCGCCAGCAGCTCCATTACTAGCGGGGGGGCCTCCTACAATGAGCAGTTCTTC; CDR3 protein: CASSSITSGGASYNEQFF
clone size: NA; D gene: NA; J gene: TRBJ1-2; V gene: TRBV28; CDR3 DNA: TGTGCCAGCAGCCTCTTTACGGGGGCCGGCTATGGCTACACCTTC; CDR3 protein: CASSLFTGAGYGYTF
clone size: NA; D gene: NA; J gene: TRBJ2-2; V gene: TRBV5-1; CDR3 DNA: TGCGCCAGCAGTAAGGACACCGGGGAGCTGTTTTTT; CDR3 protein: CASSKDTGELFF
clone size: NA; D gene: NA; J gene: TRBJ1-6; V gene: TRBV5-1; CDR3 DNA: TGCGCCAGCAGCTTGGCCAAGAGGGATTCACCCCTCCACTTT; CDR3 protein: CASSLAKRDSPLHF
clone size: NA; D gene: NA; J gene: TRBJ2-3; V gene: TRBV4-3; CDR3 DNA: TGCGCCAGCAGCCAAGACTTGGCATCGGCAGATACGCAGTATTTT; CDR3 protein: CASSQDLASADTQYF
clone size: few; D gene: TRBD2; J gene: TRBJ2-1; V gene: TRBV30; CDR3 DNA: TGTGCCTGGAGAATTAGCGGGAGGGCCGAGCCCTACAATGAGCAGTTCTTC; CDR3 protein: CAWRISGRAEPYNEQFF
clone size: NA; D gene: NA; J gene: TRBJ2-3; V gene: TRBV11-2; CDR3 DNA: TGTGCCAGCAGCTTCGGGGAAAACCGGGCAGATACGCAGTATTTT; CDR3 protein: CASSFGENRADTQYF
clone size: NA; D gene: NA; J gene: TRBJ2-3; V gene: TRBV6-2/TRBV6-3; CDR3 DNA: TGTGCCAGCAGCCCGGGACGGGACACAGATACGCAGTATTTT; CDR3 protein: CASSPGRDTDTQYF
clone size: NA; D gene: TRBD2; J gene: TRBJ2-1; V gene: TRBV28; CDR3 DNA: TGTGCCAGCACCCCGAGGGGCGGGAGACGTGATGAGCAGTTCTTC; CDR3 protein: CASTPRGGRRDEQFF
clone size: NA; D gene: TRBD2; J gene: TRBJ2-7; V gene: TRBV5-1; CDR3 DNA: TGCGCCAGCAGCTCGCTAGCGGGAGGGCCCGAGCAGTACTTC; CDR3 protein: CASSSLAGGPEQYF
clone size: once; D gene: NA; J gene: TRBJ1-2; V gene: TRBV2; CDR3 DNA: TGTGCCAGCAGTCCCGGGACCCAAAGGGGCTACACCTTC; CDR3 protein: CASSPGTQRGYTF
clone size: NA; D gene: TRBD2; J gene: TRBJ2-3; V gene: TRBV19; CDR3 DNA: TGTGCCAGTAGTCGGGGACTAGTCAGCACAGATACGCAGTATTTT; CDR3 protein: CASSRGLVSTDTQYF